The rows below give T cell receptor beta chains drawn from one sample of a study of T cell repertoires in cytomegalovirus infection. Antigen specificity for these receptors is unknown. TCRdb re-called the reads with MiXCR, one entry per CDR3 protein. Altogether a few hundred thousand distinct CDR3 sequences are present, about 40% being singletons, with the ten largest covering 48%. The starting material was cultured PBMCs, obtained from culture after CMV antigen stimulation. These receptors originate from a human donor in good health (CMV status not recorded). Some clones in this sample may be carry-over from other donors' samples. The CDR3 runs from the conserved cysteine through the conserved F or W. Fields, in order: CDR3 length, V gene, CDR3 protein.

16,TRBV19,CASSSPGTGLNTEAFF
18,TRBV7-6,CASSLTEGDTVGQETQYF
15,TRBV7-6,CASSPQERGDDTQYF
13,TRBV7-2,CASSLTYGDTQYF
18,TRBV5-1,CASSLGLAGTGIYNEQFF
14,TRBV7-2,CASRRGDSNQPQHF
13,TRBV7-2,CASSSGAFYEQFF
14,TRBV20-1,CSASDSGGTDTQYF
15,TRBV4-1,CASSGTPGGHQPQHF
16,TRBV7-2,CASSPHRGLAVDTQYF
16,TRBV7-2,CASSFLQPGGTDTQYF
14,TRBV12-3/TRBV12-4,CASMRRPVGGTQYF
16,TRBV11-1,CASSPPDFHGNQPQHF
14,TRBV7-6,CATQGTASSYEQYF
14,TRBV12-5,CASGTGGRTDTQYF
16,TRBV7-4,CASSFLGRGAPYGYTF
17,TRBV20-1,CSARDLAGEGRTDTQYF
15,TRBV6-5,CASSYSWGLTYEQYF
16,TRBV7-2,CASSLQQGGLNQPQHF
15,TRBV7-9,CASTVTSGGTDTQYF
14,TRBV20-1,CSARDPGGNQPQHF
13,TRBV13,CASSLEAGNEQFF
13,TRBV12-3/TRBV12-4,CASSSGQGGGYTF
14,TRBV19,CASTIKTGCTEAFF
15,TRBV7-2,CASSLGTGGFNEQFF
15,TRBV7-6,CASSLTGGGHQPQHF
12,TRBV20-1,CSAFARGNEQFF
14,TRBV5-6,CASSRRLGTYEQYF
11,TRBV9,CASSVDDVKYF
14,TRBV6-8,CASSYRGTGQPQHF